This T cell receptor (beta chain) was profiled in a study of a mutant IDH1 vaccine in newly diagnosed glioma. At the level of the study: A 62.5% male, approximately 38% female split and a mean age of about 43 years characterized treated patients. Study-level points and caveats: Of the patients, roughly 93% had vaccine-induced immune responses.

Only in-frame clones appear in the TCRdb table, and some are missing; sequencing was by immunoSEQ multiplex PCR. The sample includes tens of thousands of clones, about four fifths of them seen just once. As regards this clone: The target antigen is unknown.

CDR3 size: 15 residues. Germline CDR1 and CDR2: MNHEY and SVGAGI. V lost 6 bases, J lost 5 bases, and 8 bases stayed unmatched. Time point of the sample: week 11, during vaccination. What each vaccine dose contained was 300 ug of mutant IDH1 20-mer peptide, accompanied by topical imiquimod. J is TRBJ2-5 and V is TRBV6-5; 11 nucleotides agree with TRBD2. The sample consisted of PBMCs, taken from a glioma patient whose treatment included an IDH1 peptide vaccine. The receptor comes from a man aged 45 to 65 with glioma. The CDR3 is CASRSSGGARETQYF. The CDR3 DNA follows: TGTGCCAGCAGGAGTAGCGGGGGGGCCCGGGAGACCCAGTACTTC.